Listed here are 27 T cell receptor beta chains from one sample, sequenced in a study of tumor-infiltrating lymphocytes in primary liver carcinoma. The study co-extracted DNA and RNA from roughly 20-30 mg of unsorted bulk tissue. Priming with a constant-region primer yielded TCR beta cDNA from around 540 ng total RNA. Three nested multiplex PCR rounds, a slightly modified ARM-PCR, produced the libraries for TCR beta. TRBV1-TRBV30 forward primers paired with a C-beta reverse primer were used in the first two PCR rounds, which ran roughly 11 cycles each. TCRdb recomputed calls from the multiplex PCR reads with MiXCR, one row per CDR3 protein. Counted here are some 110,000 distinct CDR3 sequences, around 83% occurring once; the ten biggest clones make up around 21%. The sequenced sample was liver tumor tissue from sampling region 3. The subset denotes: tumor region T3, left-lateral pole. The receptors derive from a man in his forties with primary liver carcinoma and hepatitis B virus infection.

This clonotype was observed at least ten times. This chain joins TRBV5-1 and TRBJ1-2; unclear D gene. Germline CDR1 and CDR2: SGHRS and YFSETQ. This CDR3 is 14 amino acids long. V was cut by 0 bases and J by 3 bases, with 9 bases left in between. DNA for the CDR3: TGCGCCAGCAGCTTGGAACACCAAGACTATGGCTACACCTTC. Translating gives CASSLEHQDYGYTF.

Comment on this clonotype: Germline is not matched at one junction end, which may reflect a read error. The V gene is TRBV30, the J gene TRBJ2-2; the D gene could be TRBD1 or TRBD2 (5 bases each). There are 17 residues in the CDR3. Per germline, CDR1 GTSNPN and CDR2 SVGIG (reference sequence). CDR3 DNA sequence: TGTGCCTGGAGCGGAAAGCCGGGACGTACGAACACCTGGGAGCTGTTTTTT. This codes for CAWSGKPGRTNTWELFF.

V gene TRBV19 combines with J gene TRBJ2-2; D may be TRBD1 or TRBD2 (6 bases each). The germline gives CDR1 LNHDA, CDR2 SQIVND (reference sequence). The V gene lost 4 bases and the J gene lost 5 bases, with 14 bases spanning the gap. This CDR3 has 15 amino acids. CDR3 in amino acids: CASSRAQGRTGELFF. As DNA, the CDR3 is TGTGCCAGTAGTAGGGCTCAGGGGAGGACCGGGGAGCTGTTTTTT.

Turning to this clonotype: The junction and the germline gene differ at one end; a read error may be behind it. This chain connects TRBV11-2 to TRBJ2-4; D gene ambiguous. Germline CDR1 SGHAT, CDR2 FQNNGV. The CDR3 contains 15 residues. The CDR3 spells CASTTSKVAKNIKYF. CDR3 DNA sequence: TGTGCCAGCACCACTTCGAAGGTAGCCAAAAACATTAAGTACTTC.

This clonotype appeared a few times. The chain links TRBV11-3 to TRBJ1-1; 7 bases are shared with TRBD1. This CDR3 has 12 amino acids. Germline V gene sequence: CDR1 SGHNT, CDR2 YENEEA. J gave up 12 bases and V 5 bases, and 9 bases lay outside the gene matches. The CDR3 reads CASSRSGTVTFF. CDR3 sequence (DNA): TGTGCCAGCAGCCGGAGCGGGACAGTAACTTTCTTT.

About this clonotype: At one boundary the junction diverges from the germline segment, which might be a read error. This chain links TRBV11-2 with TRBJ2-5, with 10 bases that match TRBD2. Germline V lookup: CDR1 SGHAT, CDR2 FQNNGV. This CDR3 spans 17 amino acids. In DNA, the CDR3 is TGTGCCAGCAGCTTGAGACTAGCGGGTGATTCGAGCGAGACCAAGTACTTC. It encodes CASSLRLAGDSSETKYF.

To note about this clonotype: In this CDR3 the conserved last residue, phenylalanine or tryptophan, is missing, so a read error is likely. The chain is built from TRBV29-1 and TRBJ2-2; 10 bases match TRBD2. From germline, CDR1 is SQVTM and CDR2 ANQGSEA. The CDR3 length is 15 residues. The CDR3 sequence: CSAGTSAANTGELFL. The DNA for the CDR3 is TGCAGCGCTGGGACTAGCGCGGCGAACACAGGGGAGCTGTTTTTA.

Worth noting for this clonotype: Since a much larger clone is just one base distant, this may be a read error. The CDR3 loop reads CTSRSGGSVDTQYF. The CDR3 region has the DNA TGTACCAGCAGATCAGGGGGCTCGGTAGATACGCAGTATTTT. The gene calls are TRBV25-1 and TRBJ2-3, with TRBD1 matching 8 bases. CDR1 and CDR2 (germline): MGHDK, SYGVNS. The CDR3 spans 14 residues.

Points on this clonotype: An end of the junction does not agree with germline; a read error may underlie this. The CDR3, as DNA: TGTGCCAACAGCTTAAATCAGGCTTACGAACAGTACTTC. Its protein product is CANSLNQAYEQYF. The chain recombines TRBV7-9 with TRBJ2-7; no clear D gene. The CDR3 totals 13 residues. Germline V gene sequence: CDR1 SEHNR, CDR2 FQNEAQ (reference sequence).

The chain couples TRBV6-2 or TRBV6-3 to TRBJ1-1; 11 positions match TRBD1. Germline assignment: CDR1 MNHEY and CDR2 SVGEGT. The CDR3 contains 13 residues. J gave up 2 bases and V 9 bases, and 2 bases lay outside the gene matches. The CDR3 sequence: CASWTGGNTEAFF. Written as DNA, the CDR3 is TGTGCCAGTTGGACAGGGGGCAACACTGAAGCTTTCTTT.

Points on this clonotype: Possible read error: a much larger clone is one base away. V and J are TRBV5-1 and TRBJ2-7; D not resolved. V lost 0 bases, J lost 2 bases, and 6 bases lay in between. In germline, CDR1 is SGHRS, CDR2 YFSETQ. The length of the CDR3 is 13 residues. CDR3 sequence: CASSLVTPYEQYF. CDR3 bases: TGCGCCAGCAGCTTGGTGACGCCCTACGAGCAGTACTTC.

The chain has TRBV4-2 and TRBJ2-7; 10 bases align to TRBD2. Germline-derived CDR1 and CDR2 are LGHNA and YNFKEQ. J lost 4 bases, V lost 3 bases, and 12 bases had no gene match. This CDR3 spans 17 amino acids. DNA for the CDR3: TGTGCCAGCAGCCATAGTCTCGCTAGCGGGAGAACTTACGAGCAGTACTTC. Protein sequence: CASSHSLASGRTYEQYF.

As regards this clonotype: The CDR3 does not close with the conserved phenylalanine or tryptophan, likely indicating a read error. The limits of the CDR3 on the DNA are not certain, so only TCRdb's listed CDR3 is given. The gene calls are TRBV29-1 and TRBJ1-1; the table gives TRBD1 as D, unverified against the DNA. Germline-derived CDR1 and CDR2 are SQVTM and ANQGSEA. From its first to its last residue, the CDR3 has 14 amino acids. CDR3 sequence reads: CCVVRGGVNAEVFL.

Notes on this clonotype: Lacking the conserved final phenylalanine or tryptophan, this CDR3 likely reflects a read error. This chain uses TRBV6-1 with TRBJ2-6; tentatively, D is TRBD1 (5 bases). This CDR3 has 16 residues. Germline CDR1 and CDR2: MNHNS and SASEGT. Here the CDR3 DNA reads TGTGCCAGCAGTGAACAGGGTATGGCTGGGGCCAACGACCTGACTCTC. This gives the protein CASSEQGMAGANDLTL.

The chain couples TRBV28 to TRBJ1-4; possibly TRBD1 for D (6 bases). This CDR3 is built from 15 residues. Trimming left V 3 bases short and J 5 bases short, with 13 bases between. CDR1 is MDHEN, CDR2 SYDVKM, per germline. CDR3 residues: CASSLGHRANEKLFF. In nucleotides, the CDR3 is TGTGCCAGCAGTTTGGGACATAGGGCCAATGAAAAACTGTTTTTT.

The J gene is TRBJ2-7, the V gene TRBV4-2; D is ambiguous. The CDR3 runs 13 residues. The germline V gene encodes CDR1 LGHNA and CDR2 YNFKEQ. V was trimmed by 1 base and J by 3 bases, leaving 7 bases between them. The CDR3 reads CASSQAIYYEQYF. The DNA of the CDR3 is TGTGCCAGCAGCCAAGCTATATACTACGAGCAGTACTTC.

The chain combines TRBV5-1 with TRBJ1-1; 8 nucleotides match TRBD1. The V gene end was trimmed by 5 bases and the J gene end by 7 bases; junction bases not matched to a gene: 7. The length of the CDR3 is 13 residues. Germline-derived CDR1 and CDR2 are SGHRS and YFSETQ. CDR3: CASSRQGSFEAFF. The CDR3 DNA reads TGCGCCAGCAGTCGACAGGGGAGCTTTGAAGCTTTCTTT.

Turning to this clonotype: As the CDR3 is not closed by the conserved phenylalanine or tryptophan, this likely results from a read error. The chain has TRBV6-6 and TRBJ2-5; D tentatively reads TRBD1 or TRBD2 (5 bases each). There are 14 residues in the CDR3. CDR1 and CDR2 (germline): MNHNY, SVGAGI (reference sequence). In DNA form, the CDR3 reads TGTGCCAGCAGTTACCTAGGGACGGAGGAGACTCAGTACTTA. Protein: CASSYLGTEETQYL.

The chain employs TRBV11-2 and TRBJ2-1, with 11 nucleotides matching TRBD2. This CDR3 is 19 amino acids long. The germline V gene has CDR1 SGHAT and CDR2 FQNNGV. With 2 bases clipped from V and 10 bases from J, the junction kept 19 bases outside the gene matches. CDR3 sequence (DNA): TGTGCCAGCAGCTTACAATGGGTGCCTGGGACTAGCGGAAGTCAAGAGCAGTTCTTC. Translating it yields CASSLQWVPGTSGSQEQFF.

V gene TRBV5-1 combines with J gene TRBJ2-5; 7 nucleotides align to TRBD1. The germline V gene encodes CDR1 SGHRS and CDR2 YFSETQ. V was pared by 8 bases and J by 2 bases, with 12 bases of the junction left unmatched. The CDR3 runs 15 residues. The CDR3 coding sequence is TGCGCCAGTAGCCAGACAGGGAGAGAACAAGAGACCCAGTACTTC. It yields the protein CASSQTGREQETQYF.

The chain has TRBV29-1 and TRBJ1-2; no definite D call. The V end was cut by 0 bases, the J end by 8 bases, with 16 bases between. The CDR3 has 14 amino acids. The germline gives CDR1 SQVTM, CDR2 ANQGSEA. The CDR3 DNA follows: TGCAGCGTTGAAGAGGGCCCCATGTCGTACGGCTACACCTTC. Encoded protein: CSVEEGPMSYGYTF.

Only one count was recorded for this clonotype. An end of the junction differs from the germline gene, which may be a read error. The chain is built from TRBV11-2 and TRBJ2-2; a possible D gene is TRBD2 (7 bases). This CDR3 comprises 15 residues. Germline CDR1 is SGHAT and CDR2 is FQNNGV. CDR3 nucleotides: TGTGTCAGCAGCTTAGGCCTAACAGGGTCCGGGGGGCTGCTTTTC. It yields the protein CVSSLGLTGSGGLLF.

With respect to this clonotype: Sequence at one end of the junction differs from germline and may be a read error. The rearrangement uses TRBV6-6 and TRBJ2-1; tentatively, D is TRBD1 (5 bases). This CDR3 contains 16 residues. Germline-derived CDR1 and CDR2 are MNHNY and SVGAGI (reference sequence). In nucleotides, the CDR3 is TGTGCCAGCAGTGACTTTATTGGGATCCTGGACAATGAGCTGTTCTTC. Translation gives CASSDFIGILDNELFF.

Written as DNA, the CDR3 is TGTGCCAGCAGTTTTAACACAAACACGCAGTATTTT. Translation gives CASSFNTNTQYF. The rearrangement links TRBV6-2 or TRBV6-3 to TRBJ2-3, with D uncertain. This CDR3 comprises 12 residues. Germline loops: CDR1 MNHEY, CDR2 SVGEGT. The V end was cut by 4 bases, the J end by 9 bases, with 11 bases between.

Concerning this clonotype: One end of the junction does not line up with germline, which may come from a read error. The J gene is TRBJ2-5, the V gene TRBV6-2 or TRBV6-3, with D possibly being TRBD1 (5 bases). Per germline, CDR1 MNHEY and CDR2 SVGEGT. The CDR3 totals 12 residues. CDR3 nucleotide sequence: TGTGCTAGCAGTCACTCCCTGGGGCCCCAGTACTTC. Its protein is CASSHSLGPQYF.

The table lists this clonotype with a count of one. CDR3 coding DNA: TGTGCCCGAAGCTTAGATGGCGAGACAGGGAACTATGGCTACACCTTC. It is translated as CARSLDGETGNYGYTF. This chain links TRBV11-2 with TRBJ1-2, with 7 bases identical to TRBD1. The CDR3 runs 16 residues. In germline, CDR1 is SGHAT, CDR2 FQNNGV. Unmatched junction bases numbered 17, after V lost 11 bases and J lost 2 bases.

On this clonotype: This CDR3 fails to terminate in the conserved phenylalanine or tryptophan, so it likely reflects a read error. V usage is TRBV29-1 and J usage is TRBJ2-7; 9 bases fit TRBD1. This CDR3 spans 14 amino acids. The V and J ends lost 6 bases and 9 bases, in that order; junction bases with no gene match: 15. The germline V gene encodes CDR1 SQVTM and CDR2 ANQGSEA. The chain's CDR3 is CSVQVTGGESGQYL. The DNA for the CDR3 is TGCAGCGTACAAGTTACAGGGGGCGAGAGCGGGCAGTACCTC.